This TCR beta chain was captured in a study of monozygotic twins with inflammatory bowel disease. TCRdb reprocessed the 5' RACE reads, with one entry per CDR3 protein and no DNA. This table lists about 160,000 distinct CDR3 sequences. Broader study findings: Cells of different T cell subtypes could not be told apart. Patients got different immunosuppressive treatments, which may have made their repertoires more variable.

The draw for each donor consisted of a single 2.5 ml blood sample. Turning to this clonotype: The antigen remains unidentified.

Germline V lookup: CDR1 SEHNR, CDR2 FQNEAQ (reference sequence). The CDR3 contains 14 residues. The chain carries TRBV7-9 and TRBJ2-4. This receptor was taken from a human donor with ulcerative colitis or Crohn's disease, or a healthy co-twin of an affected twin (not recorded which). Sequencing was done on a sample of blood. This chain's CDR3 is CASSFMGAKNIQYF.